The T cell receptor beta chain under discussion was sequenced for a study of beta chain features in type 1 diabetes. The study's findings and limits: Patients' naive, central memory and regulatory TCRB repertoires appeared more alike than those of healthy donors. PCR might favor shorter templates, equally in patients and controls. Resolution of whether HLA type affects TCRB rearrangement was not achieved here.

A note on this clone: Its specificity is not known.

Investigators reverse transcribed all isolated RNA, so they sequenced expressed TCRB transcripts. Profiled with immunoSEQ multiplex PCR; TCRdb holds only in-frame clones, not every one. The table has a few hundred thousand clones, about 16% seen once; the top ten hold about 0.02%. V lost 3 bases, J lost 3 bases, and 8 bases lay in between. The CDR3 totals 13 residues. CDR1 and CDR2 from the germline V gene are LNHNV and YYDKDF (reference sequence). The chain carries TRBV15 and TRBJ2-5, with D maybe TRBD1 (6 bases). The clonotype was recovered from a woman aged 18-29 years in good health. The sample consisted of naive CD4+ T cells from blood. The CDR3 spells CATSRDREETQYF. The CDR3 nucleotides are TGTGCCACCAGCAGGGACAGAGAAGAGACCCAGTACTTC.